This T cell receptor beta chain was recovered during a study of blood T cell repertoires in COVID-19. The germline V gene encodes CDR1 MNHEY and CDR2 SVGAGI. V shed 6 bases and J shed 5 bases, with 17 bases lying between them. This CDR3 comprises 14 residues. Using immunoSEQ multiplex PCR, the repertoire was profiled, and TCRdb retains in-frame clones only, with some absent. The profile shows approximately 76,000 clones, about 83% of them singletons. The TCR sequence derives from a man aged 25-45 years with acute or convalescent COVID-19. The chain is built from TRBV6-5 and TRBJ2-7, with D possibly TRBD1 on 6 matching bases. The sequencing sample was made of peripheral blood. The CDR3 region is CASSPAQGGNEQYF. The CDR3 coding sequence is TGTGCCAGCAGCCCCGCACAGGGTGGAAACGAGCAGTACTTC.